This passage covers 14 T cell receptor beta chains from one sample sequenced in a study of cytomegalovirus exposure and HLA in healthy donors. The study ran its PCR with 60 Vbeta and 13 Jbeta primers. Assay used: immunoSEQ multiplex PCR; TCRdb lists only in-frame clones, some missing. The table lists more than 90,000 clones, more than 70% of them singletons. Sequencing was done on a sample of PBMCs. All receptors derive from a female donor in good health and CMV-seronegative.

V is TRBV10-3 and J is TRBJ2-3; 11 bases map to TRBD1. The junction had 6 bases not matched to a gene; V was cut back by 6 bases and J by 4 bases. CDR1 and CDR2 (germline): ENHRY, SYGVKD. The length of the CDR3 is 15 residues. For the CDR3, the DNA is TGTGCCATCAGCCCCGGGACAGGGGGGTCAGATACGCAGTATTTT. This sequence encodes CAISPGTGGSDTQYF.

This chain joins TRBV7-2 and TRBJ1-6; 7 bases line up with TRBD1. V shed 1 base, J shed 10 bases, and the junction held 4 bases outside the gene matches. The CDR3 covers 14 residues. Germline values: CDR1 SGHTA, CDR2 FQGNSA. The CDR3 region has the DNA TGTGCCAGCAGCTTAGAGGGGGCAAGCTCACCCCTCCACTTT. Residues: CASSLEGASSPLHF.

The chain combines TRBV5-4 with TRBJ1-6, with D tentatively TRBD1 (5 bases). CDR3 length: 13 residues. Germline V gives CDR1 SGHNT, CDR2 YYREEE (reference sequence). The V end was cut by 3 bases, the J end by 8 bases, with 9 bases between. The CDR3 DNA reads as TGTGCCAGCAGCTCATCCAGGGATTCACCCCTCCACTTT. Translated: CASSSSRDSPLHF.

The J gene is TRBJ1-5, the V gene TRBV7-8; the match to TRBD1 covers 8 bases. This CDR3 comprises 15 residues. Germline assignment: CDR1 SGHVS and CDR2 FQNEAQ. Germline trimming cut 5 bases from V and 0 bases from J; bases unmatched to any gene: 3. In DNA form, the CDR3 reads TGTGCCAGCAGCCGGGACAGGTATAGCAATCAGCCCCAGCATTTT. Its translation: CASSRDRYSNQPQHF.

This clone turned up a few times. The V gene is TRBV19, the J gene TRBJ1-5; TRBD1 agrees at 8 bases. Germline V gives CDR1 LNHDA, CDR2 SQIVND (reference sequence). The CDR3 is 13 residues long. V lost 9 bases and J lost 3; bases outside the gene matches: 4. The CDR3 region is CASGQGDNQPQHF. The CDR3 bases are TGTGCCAGCGGACAGGGTGACAATCAGCCCCAGCATTTT.

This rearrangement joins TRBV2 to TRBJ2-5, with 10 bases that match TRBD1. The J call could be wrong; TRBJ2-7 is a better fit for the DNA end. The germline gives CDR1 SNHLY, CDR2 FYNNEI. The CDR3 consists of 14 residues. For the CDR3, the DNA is TGTGCCAGCACCTTAGGGACAGGGGACTACGAGCAGTACTTC. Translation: CASTLGTGDYEQYF.

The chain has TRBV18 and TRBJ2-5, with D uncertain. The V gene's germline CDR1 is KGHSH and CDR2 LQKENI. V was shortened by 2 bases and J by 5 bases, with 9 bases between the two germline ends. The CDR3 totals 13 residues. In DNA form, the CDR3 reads TGTGCCAGCTCACCAGGCCAGGCTGAGACCCAGTACTTC. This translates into CASSPGQAETQYF.

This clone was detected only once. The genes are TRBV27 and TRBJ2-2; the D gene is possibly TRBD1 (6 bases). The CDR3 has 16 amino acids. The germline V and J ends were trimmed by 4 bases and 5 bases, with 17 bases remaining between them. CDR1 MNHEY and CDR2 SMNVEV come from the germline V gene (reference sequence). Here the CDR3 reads CASSSLPHRETGELFF. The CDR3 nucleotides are TGTGCCAGCAGTTCCTTACCCCACAGGGAAACCGGGGAGCTGTTTTTT.

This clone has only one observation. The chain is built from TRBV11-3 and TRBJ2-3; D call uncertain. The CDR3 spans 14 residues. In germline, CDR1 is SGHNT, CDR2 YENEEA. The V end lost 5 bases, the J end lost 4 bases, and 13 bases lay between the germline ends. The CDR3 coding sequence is TGTGCCAGCAGCCTGACCCAAAGCGCAGATACGCAGTATTTT. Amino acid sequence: CASSLTQSADTQYF. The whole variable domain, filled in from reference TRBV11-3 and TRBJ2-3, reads EAGVVQSPRYKIIEKKQPVAFWCNPISGHNTLYWYLQNLGQGPELLIRYENEEAVDDSQLPKDRFSAERLKGVDSTLKIQPAELGDSAVYLCASSLTQSADTQYFGPGTRLTVL.

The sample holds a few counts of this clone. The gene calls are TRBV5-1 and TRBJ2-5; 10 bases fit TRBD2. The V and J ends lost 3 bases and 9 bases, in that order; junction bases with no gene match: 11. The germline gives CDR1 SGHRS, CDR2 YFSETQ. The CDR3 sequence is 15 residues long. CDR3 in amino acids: CASSYAVAGGESQYF. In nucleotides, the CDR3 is TGCGCCAGCAGCTACGCGGTAGCGGGGGGTGAGTCCCAGTACTTC. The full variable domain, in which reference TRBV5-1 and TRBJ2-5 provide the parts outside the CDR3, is KAGVTQTPRYLIKTRGQQVTLSCSPISGHRSVSWYQQTPGQGLQFLFEYFSETQRNKGNFPGRFSGRQFSNSRSEMNVSTLELGDSALYLCASSYAVAGGESQYFGPGTRLLVL.

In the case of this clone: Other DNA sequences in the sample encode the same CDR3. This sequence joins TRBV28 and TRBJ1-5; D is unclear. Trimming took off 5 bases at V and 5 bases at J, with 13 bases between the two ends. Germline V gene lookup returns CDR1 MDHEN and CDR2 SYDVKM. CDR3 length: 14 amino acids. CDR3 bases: TGTGCCAGCAGTAGCCCCGGGAGAGATCAGCCCCAGCATTTT. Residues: CASSSPGRDQPQHF.

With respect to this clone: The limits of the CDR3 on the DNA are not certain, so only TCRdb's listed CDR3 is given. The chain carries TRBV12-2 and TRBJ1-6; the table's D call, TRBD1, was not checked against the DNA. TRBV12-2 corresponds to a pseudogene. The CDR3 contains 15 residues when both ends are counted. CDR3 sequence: CASRLVGRGNSPLHF.

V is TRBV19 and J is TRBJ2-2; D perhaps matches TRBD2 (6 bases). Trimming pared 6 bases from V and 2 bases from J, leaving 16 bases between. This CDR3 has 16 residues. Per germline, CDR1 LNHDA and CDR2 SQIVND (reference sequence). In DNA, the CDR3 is TGTGCCAGTAGGCCGGAAGGACTACCTAACACCGGGGAGCTGTTTTTT. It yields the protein CASRPEGLPNTGELFF.

The CDR3 bases are TGTGCCTGGAGCCTTCATATGACAGGGGAGACCCAGTACTTC. Translating it yields CAWSLHMTGETQYF. The J gene is TRBJ2-5, the V gene TRBV30; TRBD1 aligns across 7 bases. J was trimmed by 5 bases and V by 3 bases; bases with no gene match: 9. The CDR3 is 14 residues long. CDR1 GTSNPN and CDR2 SVGIG come from the germline V gene (reference sequence).